This TCR beta chain was retrieved from a study of blood T cells in healthy people across ages. PCR was performed a second time for about 6 to 11 cycles using a sample-barcoded 5' primer and a J-beta primer mix. Each cDNA molecule was tagged by a template-switch adaptor that had 12 random nucleotides. TCRdb fed the 5' RACE reads into MiXCR, producing one record per CDR3 protein. The repertoire includes roughly 800,000 distinct CDR3 sequences, 55% to 75% of them detected once, and 20% to 25% sits in the top ten. Study-wide findings and caveats: It was the long-lived donors that had more naive CD4+ cells and higher diversity than aged donors.

A note on this clonotype: Its antigen is unidentified.

The CDR3 runs 15 residues. Germline V lookup: CDR1 MGHRA, CDR2 YSYEKL. Material: blood. The gene calls are TRBV4-1 and TRBJ2-5, with D perhaps matching TRBD2 (5 bases). TRBJ2-4 explains the end of the DNA better; the J call may be wrong. The source is a man aged 30 to 45 in good health. CDR3 sequence: CASSRYTGAKNIQYF. The CDR3 DNA reads as TGCGCCAGCAGCCGTTACACGGGGGCCAAAAACATTCAGTACTTC.